The rows below give T cell receptor beta chains drawn from one sample of a study of Tregs in tolerant kidney transplant recipients. Profiled with immunoSEQ multiplex PCR; TCRdb holds only in-frame clones, not every one. Here the sample spans tens of thousands of clones, over 85% being singletons. The starting material was CD4+ T cells from blood (PBMCs), obtained 12 months after the transplant. Receptors originate from a human patient who received a combined kidney and bone marrow transplant. Some T cells may be transferred from the graft donor. CDR3s leave out the opening cysteine and the closing phenylalanine or tryptophan. Each record gives: V gene, clone size, CDR3 length, CDR3 protein. Only some rows state a clone size, as once, few, many or a class for expanded clones.

TRBV6-6 NA 13 ASSSDRVVNSPLH
TRBV7-3 NA 16 ASSQRLAGVVGANVLT
TRBV9 once 18 ASSQTGVAGALSGANVLT
TRBV5-1 NA 12 ASSAGTDYSPLH
TRBV18 NA 11 ASSPQTTFEQY
TRBV5-6 NA 9 ASSLERGYT
TRBV4-3 NA 18 ASSHPPSAGGKFGTYGYT
TRBV5-1 NA 13 ASSLGQGARDGYT
TRBV6-5 NA 13 ASSPWDIHNSPLH
TRBV4-2 NA 15 ASSQDLPGGWTGELF